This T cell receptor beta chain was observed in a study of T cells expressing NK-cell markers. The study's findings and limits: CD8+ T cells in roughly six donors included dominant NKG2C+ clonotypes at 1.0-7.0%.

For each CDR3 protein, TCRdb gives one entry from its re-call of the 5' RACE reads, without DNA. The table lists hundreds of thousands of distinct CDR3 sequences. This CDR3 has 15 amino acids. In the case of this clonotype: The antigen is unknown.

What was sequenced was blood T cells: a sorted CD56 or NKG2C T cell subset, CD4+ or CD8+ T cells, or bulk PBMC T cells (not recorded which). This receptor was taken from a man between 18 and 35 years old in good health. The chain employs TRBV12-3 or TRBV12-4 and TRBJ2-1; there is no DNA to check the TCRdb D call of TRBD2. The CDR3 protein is CARRAGSGGDNEQFF.